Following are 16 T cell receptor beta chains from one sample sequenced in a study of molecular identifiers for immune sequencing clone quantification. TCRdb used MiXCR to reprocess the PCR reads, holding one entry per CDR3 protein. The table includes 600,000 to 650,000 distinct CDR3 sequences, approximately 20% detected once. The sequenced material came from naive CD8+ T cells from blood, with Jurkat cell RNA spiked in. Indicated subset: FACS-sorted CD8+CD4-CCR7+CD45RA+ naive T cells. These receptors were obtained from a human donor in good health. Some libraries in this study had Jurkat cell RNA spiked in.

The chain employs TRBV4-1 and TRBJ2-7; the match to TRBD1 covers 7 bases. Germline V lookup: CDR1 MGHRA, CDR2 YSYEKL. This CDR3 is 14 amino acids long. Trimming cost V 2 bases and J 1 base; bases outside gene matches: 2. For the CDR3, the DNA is TGCGCCAGCAGCCAACCACAGGGGTCCTACGAGCAGTACTTC. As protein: CASSQPQGSYEQYF.

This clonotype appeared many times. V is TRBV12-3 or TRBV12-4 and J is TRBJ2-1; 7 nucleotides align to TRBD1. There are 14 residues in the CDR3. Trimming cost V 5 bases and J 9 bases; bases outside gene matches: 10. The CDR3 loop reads CASSVATGSGEQFF. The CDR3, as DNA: TGTGCCAGCAGTGTCGCGACAGGGTCGGGTGAGCAGTTCTTC.

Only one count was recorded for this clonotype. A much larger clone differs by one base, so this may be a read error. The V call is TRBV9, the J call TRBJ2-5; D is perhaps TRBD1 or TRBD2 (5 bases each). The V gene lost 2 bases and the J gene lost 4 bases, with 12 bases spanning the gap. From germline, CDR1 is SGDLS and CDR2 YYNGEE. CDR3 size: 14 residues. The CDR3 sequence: CASSVGVLLETQYF. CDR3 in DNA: TGTGCCAGCAGCGTGGGGGTACTCCTAGAGACCCAGTACTTC.

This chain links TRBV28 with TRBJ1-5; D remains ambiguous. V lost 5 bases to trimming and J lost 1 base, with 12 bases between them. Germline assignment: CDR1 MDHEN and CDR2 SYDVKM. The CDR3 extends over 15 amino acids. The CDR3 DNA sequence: TGTGCCAGCAGTCTCAGAGTAATGAGCAATCAGCCCCAGCATTTT. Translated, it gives CASSLRVMSNQPQHF.

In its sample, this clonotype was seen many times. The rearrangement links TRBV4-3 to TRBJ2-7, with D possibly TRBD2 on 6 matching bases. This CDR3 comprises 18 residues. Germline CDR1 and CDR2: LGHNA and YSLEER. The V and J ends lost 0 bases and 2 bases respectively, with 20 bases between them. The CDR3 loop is CASSQDIGGAGIAYEQYF. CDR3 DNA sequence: TGCGCCAGCAGCCAAGATATAGGCGGGGCAGGGATCGCCTACGAGCAGTACTTC.

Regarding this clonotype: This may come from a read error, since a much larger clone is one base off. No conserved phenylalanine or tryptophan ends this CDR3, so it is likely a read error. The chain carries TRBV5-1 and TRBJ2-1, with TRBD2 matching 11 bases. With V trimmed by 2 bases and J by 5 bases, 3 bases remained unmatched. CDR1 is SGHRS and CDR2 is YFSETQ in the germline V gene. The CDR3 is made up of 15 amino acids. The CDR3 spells CASSFPSGGHNEQFS. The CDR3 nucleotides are TGCGCCAGCAGCTTCCCTAGCGGGGGGCACAATGAGCAGTTCTCC.

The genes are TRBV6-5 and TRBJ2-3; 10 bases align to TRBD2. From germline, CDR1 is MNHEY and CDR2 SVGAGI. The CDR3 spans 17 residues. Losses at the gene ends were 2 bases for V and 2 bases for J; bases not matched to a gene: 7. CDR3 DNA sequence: TGTGCCAGCAGTTACCCGCCTAGCGGGGGACCCACAGATACGCAGTATTTT. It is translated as CASSYPPSGGPTDTQYF.

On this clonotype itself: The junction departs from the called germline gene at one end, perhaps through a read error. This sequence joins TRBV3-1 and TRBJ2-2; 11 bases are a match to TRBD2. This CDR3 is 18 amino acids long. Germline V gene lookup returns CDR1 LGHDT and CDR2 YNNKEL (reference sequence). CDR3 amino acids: CASSQDPSSGRPTGEPFF. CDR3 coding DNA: TGTGCCAGCAGCCAAGATCCGTCTAGCGGGAGGCCCACCGGGGAGCCGTTTTTT. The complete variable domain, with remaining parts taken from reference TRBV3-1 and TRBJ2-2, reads DTAVSQTPKYLVTQMGNDKSIKCEQNLGHDTMYWYKQDSKKFLKIMFSYNNKELIINETVPNRFSPKSPDKAHLNLHINSLELGDSAVYFCASSQDPSSGRPTGEPFFGEGSRLTVL.

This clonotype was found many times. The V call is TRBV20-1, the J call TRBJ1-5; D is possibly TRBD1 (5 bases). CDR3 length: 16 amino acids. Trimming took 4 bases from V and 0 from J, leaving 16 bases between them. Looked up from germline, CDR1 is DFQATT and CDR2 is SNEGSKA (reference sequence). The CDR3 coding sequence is TGCAGTGCTACACCCGGACGGGGGAGTAGCAATCAGCCCCAGCATTTT. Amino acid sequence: CSATPGRGSSNQPQHF.

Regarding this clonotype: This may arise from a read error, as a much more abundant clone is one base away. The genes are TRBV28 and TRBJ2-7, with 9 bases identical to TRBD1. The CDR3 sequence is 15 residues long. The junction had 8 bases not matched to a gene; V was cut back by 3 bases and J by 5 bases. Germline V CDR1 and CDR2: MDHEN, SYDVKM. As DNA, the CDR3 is TGTGCCAGCAGTTTTCGGGGGGACAGGGCGCACGAGCAGTACTTC. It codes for CASSFRGDRAHEQYF.

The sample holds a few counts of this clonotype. In nucleotides, the CDR3 is TGTGCCAGCAGTTATGGAGGGGGGAATAGCAATCAGCCCCAGCATTTT. This encodes CASSYGGGNSNQPQHF. The V and J genes are TRBV6-2 or TRBV6-3 and TRBJ1-5; TRBD1 is a possible D gene (6 bases). Germline CDR1 is MNHEY and CDR2 is SVGEGT. The length of the CDR3 is 16 residues. V gave up 3 bases and J gave up 0 bases, with 12 bases separating them.

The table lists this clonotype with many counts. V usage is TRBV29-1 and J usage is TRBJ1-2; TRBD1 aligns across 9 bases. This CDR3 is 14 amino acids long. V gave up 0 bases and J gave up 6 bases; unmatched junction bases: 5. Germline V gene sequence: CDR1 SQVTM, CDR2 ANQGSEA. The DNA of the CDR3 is TGCAGCGTTGAAGATTCTGGGACAGGGAATGGCTACACCTTC. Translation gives CSVEDSGTGNGYTF.

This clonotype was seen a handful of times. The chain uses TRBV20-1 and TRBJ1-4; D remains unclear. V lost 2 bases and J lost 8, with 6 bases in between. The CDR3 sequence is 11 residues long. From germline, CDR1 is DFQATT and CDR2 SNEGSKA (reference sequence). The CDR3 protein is CSARFREKLFF. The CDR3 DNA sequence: TGCAGTGCTAGATTCAGGGAAAAACTGTTTTTT.

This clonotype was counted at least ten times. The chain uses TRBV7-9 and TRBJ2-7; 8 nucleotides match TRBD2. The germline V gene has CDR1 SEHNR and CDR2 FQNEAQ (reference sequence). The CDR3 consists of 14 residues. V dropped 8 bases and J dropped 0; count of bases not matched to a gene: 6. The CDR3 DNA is TGTGCCAGCGGACCTAGCGGGCGCTCCTACGAGCAGTACTTC. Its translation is CASGPSGRSYEQYF.

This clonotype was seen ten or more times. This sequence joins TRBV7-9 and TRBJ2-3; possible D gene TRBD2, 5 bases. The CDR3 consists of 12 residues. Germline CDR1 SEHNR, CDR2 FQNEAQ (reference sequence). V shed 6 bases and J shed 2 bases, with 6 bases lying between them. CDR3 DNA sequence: TGTGCCAGCAGGGACTTCACAGATACGCAGTATTTT. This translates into CASRDFTDTQYF.

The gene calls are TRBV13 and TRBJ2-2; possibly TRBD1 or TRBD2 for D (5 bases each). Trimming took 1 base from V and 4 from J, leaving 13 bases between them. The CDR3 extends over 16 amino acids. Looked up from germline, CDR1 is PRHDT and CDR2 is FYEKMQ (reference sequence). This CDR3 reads CASSLERGPSTGELFF. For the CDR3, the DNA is TGTGCCAGCAGCTTAGAGAGGGGACCTTCCACCGGGGAGCTGTTTTTT.